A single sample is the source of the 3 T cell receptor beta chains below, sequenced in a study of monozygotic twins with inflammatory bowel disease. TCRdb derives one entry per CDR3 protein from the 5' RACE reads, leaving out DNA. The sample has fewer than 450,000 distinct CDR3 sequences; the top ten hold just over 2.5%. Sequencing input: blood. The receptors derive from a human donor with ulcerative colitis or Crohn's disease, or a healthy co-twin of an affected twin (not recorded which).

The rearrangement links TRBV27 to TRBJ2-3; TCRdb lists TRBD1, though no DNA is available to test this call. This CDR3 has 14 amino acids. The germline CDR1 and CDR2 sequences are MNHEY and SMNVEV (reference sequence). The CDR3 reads CASSQGLDTDTQYF.

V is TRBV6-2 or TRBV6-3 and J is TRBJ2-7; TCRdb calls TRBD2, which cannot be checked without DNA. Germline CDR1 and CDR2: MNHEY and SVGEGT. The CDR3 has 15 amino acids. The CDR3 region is CASRNREIPYYEQYF.

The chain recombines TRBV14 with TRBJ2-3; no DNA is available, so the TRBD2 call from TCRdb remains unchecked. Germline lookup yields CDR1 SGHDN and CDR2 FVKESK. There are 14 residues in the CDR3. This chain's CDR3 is CANWRGGRTDTQYF.